Presented here are 25 T cell receptor beta chains from one specimen sequenced in a study of vaccination and CD4 T cells after COVID-19. Sample treatment: roughly 11-day PBMC culture with coronavirus spike peptide pools or control peptides (ViraFEST assay). Antigens of these TCRs are unknown. Cultured CD4+ T-cell DNA underwent Oncomine TCR Beta short-read sequencing. TCRdb reprocessed the PCR reads via MiXCR and lists one record per CDR3 protein. The profile shows about 15,000 distinct CDR3 sequences, 30% of them singletons. The sample was cultured CD4+ T cells from blood. These receptors originate from a human donor with COVID-19.

This clonotype was found a few times. This chain links TRBV11-2 with TRBJ2-3; 9 nucleotides align to TRBD2. Germline V lookup: CDR1 SGHAT, CDR2 FQNNGV. The CDR3 is made up of 14 amino acids. Trimming removed 10 bases from V and 3 bases from J; junction bases left unmatched: 8. This CDR3 reads CANGERGATDTQYF. The DNA for the CDR3 is TGTGCCAACGGCGAGCGGGGGGCGACAGATACGCAGTATTTT.

The sample holds a few counts of this clonotype. The V call is TRBV27, the J call TRBJ2-3; TRBD2 agrees at 8 bases. The CDR3 spans 15 residues. Germline CDR1 is MNHEY and CDR2 is SMNVEV (reference sequence). Trimming cost V 5 bases and J 1 base; bases outside gene matches: 5. The chain's CDR3 is CASSLTSGRTDTQYF. The CDR3 nucleotides read TGTGCCAGCAGTCTTACTAGCGGACGCACAGATACGCAGTATTTT.

The chain employs TRBV9 and TRBJ2-2, with a weak D call TRBD1 (6 bases). Germline CDR1 SGDLS, CDR2 YYNGEE. CDR3 length: 13 residues. V lost 1 base to trimming and J lost 5 bases, with 6 bases between them. The CDR3 is CASSVTGTGELFF. DNA of the CDR3: TGTGCCAGCAGCGTAACAGGGACCGGGGAGCTGTTTTTT.

The V call is TRBV29-1, the J call TRBJ1-2, with D possibly being TRBD1 (5 bases). Germline CDR1 SQVTM, CDR2 ANQGSEA. Trimming took off 4 bases at V and 3 bases at J, with 15 bases between the two ends. The CDR3 has 14 residues. CDR3: CSVVGLGLYYGYTF. The CDR3 DNA is TGCAGCGTTGTCGGTCTGGGGCTATACTATGGCTACACCTTC.

V is TRBV5-6 and J is TRBJ2-3; possibly TRBD1 or TRBD2 for D (5 bases each). Germline V CDR1 and CDR2: SGHDT, YYEEEE. Trimming pared 2 bases from V and 0 bases from J, leaving 13 bases between. This CDR3 comprises 16 residues. The CDR3 protein is CASSFSGRASTDTQYF. The CDR3 coding sequence is TGTGCCAGCAGCTTCTCGGGGCGCGCTAGCACAGATACGCAGTATTTT.

J is TRBJ2-3 and V is TRBV12-1. TRBV12-1 is noted as a pseudogene. The CDR3 has 12 residues. Here the CDR3 reads CASSFGTDTQYF. CDR3 bases: TGTGCCAGCAGCTTTGGTACGGATACGCAGTATTTT.

The V call is TRBV6-1, the J call TRBJ1-4; a possible D gene is TRBD1 (5 bases). Germline lookup yields CDR1 MNHNS and CDR2 SASEGT. The CDR3 contains 15 residues. V dropped 4 bases and J dropped 8 bases, with 17 bases sitting between them. The CDR3 here is CASSAFGGRREKLFF. The CDR3 bases are TGTGCCAGCAGTGCCTTCGGGGGACGAAGGGAAAAACTGTTTTTT.

V is TRBV10-3 and J is TRBJ1-1; D ambiguous. Germline values: CDR1 ENHRY, CDR2 SYGVKD. Deletions cut 11 bases from V and 0 bases from J, with 13 bases between. The CDR3 has 13 amino acids. The CDR3, as DNA: TGTGCCTCAACGGGTAACATGAACACTGAAGCTTTCTTT. Translated, it gives CASTGNMNTEAFF.

The V gene is TRBV28, the J gene TRBJ1-2; perhaps TRBD1 as D (6 bases). The germline V gene encodes CDR1 MDHEN and CDR2 SYDVKM. The CDR3 is made up of 10 amino acids. In nucleotides, the CDR3 is TGTGCGGTGGGGGCTTTTGGCTACACCTTC. Protein sequence: CAVGAFGYTF.

This clonotype has only a few counts. This rearrangement joins TRBV14 to TRBJ2-7; perhaps TRBD1 as D (5 bases). Trimming left V 0 bases short and J 2 bases short, with 14 bases between. Germline CDR1 SGHDN, CDR2 FVKESK. The CDR3 covers 16 residues. CDR3 sequence reads: CASSQDRRDKPYEQYF. CDR3 bases: TGTGCCAGCAGCCAAGATCGCAGGGATAAACCCTACGAGCAGTACTTC.

This clonotype was observed a few times. V gene TRBV2 combines with J gene TRBJ2-6; D unclear. Trimming took 8 bases from V and 4 from J, leaving 12 bases between them. CDR1 SNHLY and CDR2 FYNNEI come from the germline V gene. This CDR3 contains 14 residues. CDR3 sequence reads: CASYGGMGANVLTF. CDR3 DNA: TGTGCCAGCTACGGTGGAATGGGGGCCAACGTCCTGACTTTC.

V usage is TRBV7-8 and J usage is TRBJ1-6; 7 bases align to TRBD1. The CDR3 has 14 amino acids. Germline V gives CDR1 SGHVS, CDR2 FQNEAQ. V lost 5 bases and J lost 7; bases outside the gene matches: 5. The CDR3 DNA follows: TGTGCCAGCAGCATGGGACAGACAAATTCACCCCTCCACTTT. The encoded protein is CASSMGQTNSPLHF.

J is TRBJ1-1 and V is TRBV18; 9 bases agree with TRBD1. CDR3 length equals 15 residues. V dropped 2 bases and J dropped 5; count of bases not matched to a gene: 6. Germline CDR1 reads KGHSH; CDR2 reads LQKENI. CDR3 coding DNA: TGTGCCAGCTCACCATCTCAGGACAGGGGAACTGAAGCTTTCTTT. Translating gives CASSPSQDRGTEAFF.

The chain has TRBV19 and TRBJ1-4; D gene ambiguous. This CDR3 is 15 amino acids long. Trimming stripped 3 bases from V and 7 bases from J, with 15 bases between. Germline V CDR1 and CDR2: LNHDA, SQIVND (reference sequence). CDR3 sequence reads: CASSMVARQGEKLFF. Written as DNA, the CDR3 is TGTGCCAGTAGTATGGTAGCGAGGCAAGGTGAAAAACTGTTTTTT.

This clonotype has just a few counts. V is TRBV30 and J is TRBJ1-3; D not resolved. CDR1 and CDR2 (germline): GTSNPN, SVGIG (reference sequence). The V gene lost 0 bases and the J gene lost 0 bases, with 3 bases spanning the gap. CDR3 size: 13 residues. The CDR3 loop reads CAWSVNSGNTIYF. CDR3 nucleotides: TGTGCCTGGAGTGTAAACTCTGGAAACACCATATATTTT.

This clonotype was counted between two and nine times. V is TRBV6-1 and J is TRBJ2-3; perhaps D is TRBD1 or TRBD2 (5 bases each). V was pared by 6 bases and J by 8 bases, with 21 bases between. This CDR3 contains 15 residues. CDR1 is MNHNS and CDR2 is SASEGT in the germline V gene. CDR3 sequence reads: CASRLREGPGGTQYF. CDR3 in DNA: TGTGCCAGCAGACTCAGAGAGGGGCCCGGTGGTACGCAGTATTTT.

The chain combines TRBV6-2 or TRBV6-3 with TRBJ2-1; 16 nucleotides agree with TRBD2. Germline V gene sequence: CDR1 MNHEY, CDR2 SVGEGT. The V and J ends lost 2 bases and 0 bases, in that order; junction bases with no gene match: 4. The CDR3 length is 19 residues. CDR3 amino acids: CASSYGTSGGASSYNEQFF. For the CDR3, the DNA is TGTGCCAGCAGTTACGGGACTAGCGGGGGGGCGAGCTCCTACAATGAGCAGTTCTTC.

V usage is TRBV7-3 and J usage is TRBJ2-3; no firm D call. The CDR3 runs 14 residues. V gave up 4 bases and J gave up 4 bases, with 12 bases separating them. The germline gives CDR1 SGHTA, CDR2 FQGTGA. The CDR3 here is CASSSLVSPDTQYF. The DNA of the CDR3 is TGTGCCAGCAGCTCTCTAGTTAGCCCAGATACGCAGTATTTT.

The chain links TRBV6-5 to TRBJ2-6; no firm D call. The V gene's germline CDR1 is MNHEY and CDR2 SVGAGI. This CDR3 is 18 amino acids long. Trimming removed 0 bases at V and 0 bases at J, with 12 bases between. In DNA, the CDR3 is TGTGCCAGCAGTTACTCGATCGGGCAGAGCTCTGGGGCCAACGTCCTGACTTTC. Protein: CASSYSIGQSSGANVLTF.

V usage is TRBV4-1 and J usage is TRBJ2-7; D possibly corresponds to TRBD1 (6 bases). Germline V CDR1 and CDR2: MGHRA, YSYEKL. V lost 3 bases and J lost 0, with 12 bases in between. There are 15 residues in the CDR3. CDR3: CASSQVQGSSYEQYF. The CDR3 nucleotides are TGCGCCAGCAGCCAGGTACAGGGTAGCTCCTACGAGCAGTACTTC.

The chain uses TRBV7-9 and TRBJ2-5; D unresolved. V lost 5 bases, J lost 2 bases, and 12 bases lay in between. This CDR3 comprises 14 residues. CDR1 is SEHNR and CDR2 is FQNEAQ in the germline V gene (reference sequence). This chain's CDR3 is CASSPREPQETQYF. The CDR3 region has the DNA TGTGCCAGCAGCCCGCGTGAGCCTCAAGAGACCCAGTACTTC.

The CDR3 region has the DNA TGTGCCAGCAGACCACAGGGGTTTGGGCAGCCCCAGCATTTT. As protein: CASRPQGFGQPQHF. The V and J genes are TRBV6-2 or TRBV6-3 and TRBJ1-5; 7 bases are a match to TRBD1. J gave up 7 bases and V 6 bases, and 9 bases lay outside the gene matches. The CDR3 extends over 14 amino acids. From germline, CDR1 is MNHEY and CDR2 SVGEGT.

The table lists this clonotype with a few counts. The chain combines TRBV7-2 with TRBJ2-7, with 7 bases identical to TRBD2. From germline, CDR1 is SGHTA and CDR2 FQGNSA. The CDR3 consists of 16 residues. After removal of 1 base from V and 0 bases from J, the junction contained 6 bases not matched to a gene. Here the CDR3 DNA reads TGTGCCAGCAGCTTAGTGTCCGGGGGGAGCTCCTACGAGCAGTACTTC. This translates into CASSLVSGGSSYEQYF.

The chain links TRBV6-5 to TRBJ2-1; the match to TRBD2 covers 12 bases. Germline-derived CDR1 and CDR2 are MNHEY and SVGAGI. This CDR3 is 15 amino acids long. After removal of 6 bases from V and 9 bases from J, the junction contained 9 bases not matched to a gene. The CDR3 is CASSLLLAGGSEQFF. CDR3 coding DNA: TGTGCCAGCAGCTTACTACTAGCGGGGGGAAGTGAGCAGTTCTTC.

Sample share makes this clonotype medium-sized (0.01 to 0.1%). The chain employs TRBV20-1 and TRBJ1-5; D uncertain. Germline CDR1 and CDR2: DFQATT and SNEGSKA (reference sequence). The length of the CDR3 is 15 residues. The CDR3 spells CSTGSGANSNQPQHF. As DNA, the CDR3 is TGCAGCACGGGTTCGGGTGCAAATAGCAATCAGCCCCAGCATTTT.